The following is a T cell receptor beta chain sequence with its context. Its target is unknown. Profiling relied on immunoSEQ multiplex PCR, and the TCRdb table lists in-frame clones only, not all of them. Counted here are some 120,000 clones, more than 75% occurring once; the ten biggest clones make up nearly 6%. This sample is drawn from a study of radiation and T cells in renal cell carcinoma. General observations from the study: From baseline, blood top tumor clonotypes peaked at 2 weeks post-radiation.

As for time point: blood 2 weeks post-SBRT. Treatment meaning: 15 Gy SBRT to primary tumor, nephrectomy 4 weeks later. Clear cell pathology was present in this patient's renal cell carcinoma. This CDR3 is 14 amino acids long. The V gene end was trimmed by 2 bases and the J gene end by 1 base; junction bases not matched to a gene: 1. Germline values: CDR1 MNHEY, CDR2 SVGAGI. This receptor was identified in a woman between 65 and 79 years old with renal cell carcinoma. The chain couples TRBV6-5 to TRBJ2-7, with 8 bases fitting TRBD1. Sample: blood, taken from a patient whose treatment included radiotherapy and nephrectomy. The CDR3 loop reads CASSYRTGSYEQYF. The CDR3, as DNA: TGTGCCAGCAGTTACCGGACAGGGTCCTACGAGCAGTACTTC.